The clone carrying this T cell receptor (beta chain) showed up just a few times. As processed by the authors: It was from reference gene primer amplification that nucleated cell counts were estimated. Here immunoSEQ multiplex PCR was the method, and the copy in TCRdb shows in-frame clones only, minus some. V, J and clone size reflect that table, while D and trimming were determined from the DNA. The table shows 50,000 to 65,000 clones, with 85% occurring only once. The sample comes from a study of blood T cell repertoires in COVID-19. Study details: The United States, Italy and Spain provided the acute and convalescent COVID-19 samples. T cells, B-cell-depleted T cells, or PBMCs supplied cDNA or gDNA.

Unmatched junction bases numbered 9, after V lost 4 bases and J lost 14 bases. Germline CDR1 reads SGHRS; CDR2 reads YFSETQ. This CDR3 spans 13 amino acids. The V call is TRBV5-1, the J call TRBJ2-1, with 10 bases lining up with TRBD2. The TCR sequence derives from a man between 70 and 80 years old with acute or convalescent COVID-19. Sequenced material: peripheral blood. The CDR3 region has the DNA TGCGCCAGCAGCCCCAAAGCGGGGGGGGCAGAGTTCTTC. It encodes CASSPKAGGAEFF.